This record covers a single T cell receptor beta chain. Profiled with immunoSEQ multiplex PCR; TCRdb holds only in-frame clones, not every one. The data hold more than 150,000 clones, with 70% to 90% observed a single time. The germline gives CDR1 LGHNT, CDR2 FRNRAP. V dropped 10 bases and J dropped 0 bases, with 13 bases sitting between them. The CDR3 has 13 residues. This sample was taken from a study of T cell responses to AZD1222 COVID-19 vaccine. The receptor comes from an adult who had recovered from COVID-19. The starting material was peripheral blood, obtained after recovery from COVID-19. The V and J genes are TRBV12-5 and TRBJ2-7, with D perhaps TRBD1 (6 bases). For the CDR3, the DNA is TGTGCTACCTCAACAGGGCTCTCCTACGAGCAGTACTTC. Translating it yields CATSTGLSYEQYF.